These 30 T cell receptor beta chains came from one sample sequenced in a study of T cells in Graves' hyperthyroidism and ophthalmopathy. Researchers took RNA transcripts and amplified the TCR beta CDR3 regions from them. First-round RT-PCR targeting the TCR CDR3 was performed with the HTBI primer set. TCRdb analysed the multiplex PCR reads with MiXCR anew, one entry per CDR3 protein. This table has around 600,000 distinct CDR3 sequences, about 45% appearing once. Sequenced input: peripheral blood or thyroid tissue (not recorded which). These receptors originate from an adult man with Graves' disease, either hyperthyroidism or ophthalmopathy (not recorded which).

This clonotype was observed many times. The chain combines TRBV2 with TRBJ2-5, with unresolved D. This CDR3 is 14 amino acids long. V lost 2 bases and J 4 bases, leaving 11 bases between the germline ends. Germline V gives CDR1 SNHLY, CDR2 FYNNEI. CDR3 residues: CASSESWIGETQYF. CDR3 DNA: TGTGCCAGCAGTGAAAGTTGGATTGGAGAGACCCAGTACTTC. Filled out from reference TRBV2 and TRBJ2-5, the complete variable domain reads EPEVTQTPSHQVTQMGQEVILRCVPISNHLYFYWYRQILGQKVEFLVSFYNNEISEKSEIFDDQFSVERPDGSNFTLKIRSTKLEDSAMYFCASSESWIGETQYFGPGTRLLVL.

Of note for this clonotype: An end of the junction does not agree with germline; a read error may underlie this. The V gene is TRBV25-1, the J gene TRBJ2-5; D may match TRBD1 or TRBD2 (5 bases each). This CDR3 region has 17 residues. CDR1 and CDR2 (germline): MGHDK, SYGVNS. The CDR3 reads CASSSRPGQGRGETQYF. The CDR3 bases are TGCGCCAGCAGCTCCCGCCCGGGGCAGGGTCGTGGAGAGACCCAGTACTTC.

J is TRBJ1-6 and V is TRBV2; D is unresolved. Between the trimmed V and J ends, which lost 7 bases and 3 bases, there was a span of 19 bases. CDR3 length: 17 residues. The germline gives CDR1 SNHLY, CDR2 FYNNEI. CDR3 amino acids: CASIRAARPSYNSPLHF. CDR3 sequence (DNA): TGTGCCAGCATTCGCGCGGCGAGGCCGAGCTATAATTCACCCCTCCACTTT.

The rearrangement links TRBV7-2 to TRBJ2-5; possibly TRBD1 for D (5 bases). Germline V gives CDR1 SGHTA, CDR2 FQGNSA. Trimming stripped 4 bases from V and 2 bases from J, with 20 bases between. This CDR3 comprises 17 residues. The CDR3 is CASSSLLVGQLQETQYF. Here the CDR3 DNA reads TGTGCCAGCAGCTCACTCTTGGTCGGACAACTACAAGAGACCCAGTACTTC.

In DNA form, the CDR3 reads TGTGCCAGCAGTGTATGGGGAGCTAATGAAAAACTGTTTTTT. It is translated as CASSVWGANEKLFF. This rearrangement joins TRBV7-2 to TRBJ1-4; D is unclear. Trimming took off 6 bases at V and 3 bases at J, with 11 bases between the two ends. The CDR3 loop spans 14 amino acids. The V gene's germline CDR1 is SGHTA and CDR2 FQGNSA.

The rearrangement joins TRBV20-1 to TRBJ2-7, with D possibly being TRBD1 (5 bases). Germline V gene data show CDR1 as DFQATT and CDR2 as SNEGSKA (reference sequence). Between the trimmed V and J ends, which lost 3 bases and 3 bases, there was a span of 9 bases. This CDR3 has 12 residues. The CDR3 reads CSARDNIYEQYF. In DNA, the CDR3 is TGCAGTGCTAGGGACAATATCTACGAGCAGTACTTC.

The sample holds many counts of this clonotype. The V gene is TRBV19, the J gene TRBJ1-5; D might be TRBD1 (6 bases). The CDR3 extends over 14 amino acids. Germline CDR1 is LNHDA and CDR2 is SQIVND (reference sequence). Trimming shortened V by 8 bases and J by 4 bases, and 15 bases separated the two germline ends. The CDR3 DNA reads as TGTGCCAGTTGCGACAGGCAGGCTAATCAGCCCCAGCATTTT. The encoded protein is CASCDRQANQPQHF.

This clonotype was recorded a few times. V and J are TRBV9 and TRBJ1-1; D unresolved. The CDR3 length is 11 residues. Germline V gene lookup returns CDR1 SGDLS and CDR2 YYNGEE. V was shortened by 7 bases and J by 6 bases, with 10 bases between the two germline ends. CDR3 sequence: CASGEPAEAFF. CDR3 DNA: TGTGCCAGCGGTGAACCCGCTGAAGCTTTCTTT.

This rearrangement joins TRBV2 to TRBJ2-7; D might be TRBD1 (6 bases). Germline loops: CDR1 SNHLY, CDR2 FYNNEI. The CDR3 is 14 amino acids. V was pared by 7 bases and J by 3 bases, with 16 bases between. CDR3 in DNA: TGTGCCAGCAACACCCCCGGACAGAACTACGAGCAGTACTTC. This translates into CASNTPGQNYEQYF.

The chain links TRBV7-8 to TRBJ2-2; TRBD1 matches 8 bases. Germline values: CDR1 SGHVS, CDR2 FQNEAQ. The V gene end was trimmed by 1 base and the J gene end by 2 bases; junction bases not matched to a gene: 15. CDR3 size: 20 residues. The CDR3 DNA reads as TGTGCCAGCAGCTTAGATCGGAGACAGGGGCCTCTATTAAACACCGGGGAGCTGTTTTTT. Residues: CASSLDRRQGPLLNTGELFF.

This sequence joins TRBV29-1 and TRBJ2-7; the D gene is possibly TRBD2 (5 bases). Germline-derived CDR1 and CDR2 are SQVTM and ANQGSEA. The V end lost 4 bases, the J end lost 6 bases, and 10 bases lay between the germline ends. This CDR3 has 11 residues. In DNA form, the CDR3 reads TGCAGCGTTGGGGCACTAGGCGAGCAGTACTTC. Its protein is CSVGALGEQYF.

Notes on this clonotype: No DNA is shown, since the ends of the CDR3 on it are uncertain; the CDR3 is the one TCRdb lists. This chain joins TRBV10-3 and TRBJ1-2. From its first to its last residue, the CDR3 has 14 amino acids. Looked up from germline, CDR1 is ENHRY and CDR2 is SYGVKD. CDR3 sequence reads: CAICSAPQNYGYTF.

The V gene is TRBV27, the J gene TRBJ1-6; D possibly corresponds to TRBD1 (5 bases). V was clipped by 8 bases and J by 0 bases, with 8 bases between them. The CDR3 contains 14 residues. Germline values: CDR1 MNHEY, CDR2 SMNVEV (reference sequence). The CDR3 here is CASQTVSYNSPLHF. CDR3 coding DNA: TGTGCCAGCCAGACAGTCTCCTATAATTCACCCCTCCACTTT.

The chain recombines TRBV7-9 with TRBJ1-3, with D possibly being TRBD1 (5 bases). The V end lost 5 bases, the J end lost 1 base, and 12 bases lay between the germline ends. This CDR3 region has 15 residues. Germline loops: CDR1 SEHNR, CDR2 FQNEAQ (reference sequence). The CDR3 DNA sequence: TGTGCCAGCAGCGCAACTCAGGGTTCTGGAAACACCATATATTTT. Its translation is CASSATQGSGNTIYF.

A word on this clonotype: A single base separates this from a much larger clone, so it may be a read error. The chain is built from TRBV7-9 and TRBJ2-7; D is tentatively TRBD1 or TRBD2 (7 bases each). The CDR3 is made up of 14 amino acids. Germline V gene data show CDR1 as SEHNR and CDR2 as FQNEAQ (reference sequence). CDR3 region: CASSDPLQGREQCF. Written as DNA, the CDR3 is TGTGCCAGCAGCGACCCTTTACAGGGGAGGGAGCAGTGCTTC.

This clonotype was observed a few times. At one of its ends the junction is not consistent with the germline gene, which may arise from a read error. V is TRBV10-2 and J is TRBJ1-1, with 7 bases lining up with TRBD1. The CDR3 has 15 residues. CDR1 is WSHSY, CDR2 SAAADI, per germline. The CDR3 sequence is CASSSPGGENTEAFF. DNA of the CDR3: TGTGCCAGCAGTTCCCCAGGGGGGGAGAACACTGAAGCTTTCTTT.

This clonotype was seen a few times. The rearrangement joins TRBV5-1 to TRBJ1-6; TRBD1 matches at 9 bases. CDR1 is SGHRS, CDR2 YFSETQ, per germline. J gave up 7 bases and V 4 bases, and 6 bases lay outside the gene matches. The CDR3 contains 15 residues. CDR3 in DNA: TGCGCCAGCAGCATAGACGACAGGGGGAATTCACCCCTCCACTTT. It encodes CASSIDDRGNSPLHF.

As regards this clonotype: Just one base apart from a much larger clone, this may be a read error. The V gene is TRBV25-1, the J gene TRBJ2-7, with 9 nucleotides matching TRBD1. This CDR3 region has 15 residues. V was pared by 2 bases and J by 3 bases, with 5 bases of the junction left unmatched. From germline, CDR1 is MGHDK and CDR2 SYGVNS. The chain's CDR3 is CASSEVRTGDYEQYF. CDR3 bases: TGTGCCAGCAGTGAAGTGAGGACAGGGGACTACGAGCAGTACTTC.

The gene calls are TRBV2 and TRBJ1-2; TRBD1 agrees at 9 bases. The J segment lost 8 bases and the V segment lost 8 bases, leaving 9 bases of the junction unmatched. This CDR3 contains 13 residues. Germline loops: CDR1 SNHLY, CDR2 FYNNEI. The CDR3 bases are TGTGCCAGCTTGGGGACAGGGAATCGCGGCTACACCTTC. It encodes CASLGTGNRGYTF.

This clonotype was seen many times. V gene TRBV10-3 combines with J gene TRBJ2-7; D is ambiguous. The CDR3 consists of 14 residues. In germline, CDR1 is ENHRY, CDR2 SYGVKD. V was trimmed by 2 bases and J by 2 bases, leaving 10 bases between them. The CDR3: CAISEKNRAYEQYF. The CDR3 DNA sequence: TGTGCCATCAGTGAGAAGAACCGGGCCTACGAGCAGTACTTC.

On this clonotype itself: The germline gene is not matched at one end of the junction; a read error may be the cause. The CDR3 region is CASSLVPGAVDGYTF. The CDR3 DNA follows: TGTGCCAGCAGCTTGGTCCCAGGGGCGGTTGATGGCTACACCTTC. J is TRBJ1-2 and V is TRBV5-1, with D maybe TRBD1 (6 bases). This CDR3 comprises 15 residues. Per the germline V gene, CDR1 is SGHRS and CDR2 is YFSETQ.

The chain has TRBV10-3 and TRBJ2-7, with D tentatively TRBD1 (5 bases). Germline loops: CDR1 ENHRY, CDR2 SYGVKD. Trimming cost V 0 bases and J 6 bases, with 15 bases left between them. The CDR3 is made up of 15 amino acids. CDR3 DNA sequence: TGTGCCATCAGTGAGTCGTGGCAGGGAAGTGGCGAGCAGTACTTC. Translating gives CAISESWQGSGEQYF.

The chain couples TRBV7-8 to TRBJ1-1; the D is unclear. CDR1 and CDR2 from the germline V gene are SGHVS and FQNEAQ. The CDR3 extends over 15 amino acids. Trimming left V 2 bases short and J 7 bases short, with 17 bases between. CDR3 sequence reads: CASSLSLARVGEAFF. The CDR3 DNA reads TGTGCCAGCAGCTTATCGCTGGCACGCGTTGGTGAAGCTTTCTTT.

The genes are TRBV2 and TRBJ1-4, with 9 bases identical to TRBD1. This CDR3 comprises 14 residues. Trimming cost V 7 bases and J 10 bases; bases outside gene matches: 10. CDR1 and CDR2 (germline): SNHLY, FYNNEI. As DNA, the CDR3 is TGTGCCAGCACCTTACAGGGGGCAGCGGGAAAACTGTTTTTT. Translation gives CASTLQGAAGKLFF.

This clonotype occurred a few times. V gene TRBV14 combines with J gene TRBJ1-2; weak D call: TRBD1 (5 bases). The germline V gene encodes CDR1 SGHDN and CDR2 FVKESK. V was shortened by 0 bases and J by 1 base, with 12 bases between the two germline ends. The CDR3 contains 16 residues. The CDR3 sequence is CASSQDGGGVNYGYTF. The CDR3 coding sequence is TGTGCCAGCAGCCAAGATGGTGGAGGGGTTAACTATGGCTACACCTTC.

The sample holds a few counts of this clonotype. The junction shows a germline mismatch at one end, possibly a read error. CDR3 nucleotide sequence: TGCGCCAGCAGCCAAGTCTTGGGCAGGGGGGCTGGCTACACCTTC. This encodes CASSQVLGRGAGYTF. The chain employs TRBV2 and TRBJ1-2; 7 positions match TRBD1. The CDR3 extends over 15 amino acids. Per the germline V gene, CDR1 is SNHLY and CDR2 is FYNNEI.

This clonotype was seen many times. V is TRBV2 and J is TRBJ1-1; D is unresolved. The germline V and J ends were trimmed by 2 bases and 0 bases, with 7 bases remaining between them. The CDR3 totals 14 residues. The V gene's germline CDR1 is SNHLY and CDR2 FYNNEI. In nucleotides, the CDR3 is TGTGCCAGCAGTGAATTGGGAGTGAACACTGAAGCTTTCTTT. Translating gives CASSELGVNTEAFF.

As to this clonotype: The CDR3 end shows no conserved phenylalanine or tryptophan, and so a read error is likely. The limits of the CDR3 on the DNA are not certain, so only TCRdb's listed CDR3 is given. The chain employs TRBV20-1 and TRBJ1-6. Ends included, the CDR3 has 16 residues. In germline, CDR1 is DFQATT, CDR2 SNEGSKA (reference sequence). The CDR3 sequence: CSAHRPGSSYNSPLQS.

As concerns this clonotype: The junction does not match germline at one end; this may be a read error. The rearrangement joins TRBV7-6 to TRBJ2-5; D assignment may be TRBD1 or TRBD2 (5 bases each). Germline loops: CDR1 SGHVS, CDR2 FNYEAQ. The CDR3 covers 15 residues. CDR3 protein: CASSLDGTTPETQYF. CDR3 nucleotides: TGCGCCAGCAGCTTGGACGGGACGACTCCCGAGACCCAGTACTTC.

About this clonotype itself: The junction shows a germline mismatch at one end, possibly a read error. The chain employs TRBV24-1 and TRBJ1-2; 7 positions agree with TRBD1. The CDR3 is made up of 12 amino acids. Germline V gene data show CDR1 as KGHDR and CDR2 as SFDVKD. This CDR3 reads CATSDRDPGYTF. CDR3 in DNA: TGTGCCACTAGTGACAGGGATCCTGGCTACACCTTC.